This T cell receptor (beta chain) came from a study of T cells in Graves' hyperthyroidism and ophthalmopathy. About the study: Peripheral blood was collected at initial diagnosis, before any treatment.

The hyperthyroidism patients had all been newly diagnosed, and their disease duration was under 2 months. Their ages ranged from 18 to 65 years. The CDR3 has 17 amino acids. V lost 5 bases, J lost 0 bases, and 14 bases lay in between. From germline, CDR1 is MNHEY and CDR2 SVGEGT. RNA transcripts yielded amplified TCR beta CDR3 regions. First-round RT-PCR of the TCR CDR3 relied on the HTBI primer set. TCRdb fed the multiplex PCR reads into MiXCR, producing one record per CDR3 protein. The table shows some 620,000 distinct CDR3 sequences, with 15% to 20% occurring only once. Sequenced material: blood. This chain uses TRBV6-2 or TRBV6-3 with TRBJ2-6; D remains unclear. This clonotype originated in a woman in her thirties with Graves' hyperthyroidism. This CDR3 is CASSPPPGNSGANVLTF. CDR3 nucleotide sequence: TGTGCCAGCAGTCCGCCCCCTGGGAACTCTGGGGCCAACGTCCTGACTTTC.